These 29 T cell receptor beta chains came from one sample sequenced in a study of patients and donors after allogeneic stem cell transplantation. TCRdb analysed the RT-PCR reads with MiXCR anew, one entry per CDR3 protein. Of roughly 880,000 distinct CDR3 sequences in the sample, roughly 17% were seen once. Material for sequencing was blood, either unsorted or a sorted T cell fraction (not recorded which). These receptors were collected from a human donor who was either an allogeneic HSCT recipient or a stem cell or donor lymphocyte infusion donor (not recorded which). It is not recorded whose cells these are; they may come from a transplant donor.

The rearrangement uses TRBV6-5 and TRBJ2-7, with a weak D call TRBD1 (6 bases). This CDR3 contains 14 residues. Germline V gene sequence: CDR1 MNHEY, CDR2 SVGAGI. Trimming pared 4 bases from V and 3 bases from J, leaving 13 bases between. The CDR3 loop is CASSFSTGRYEQYF. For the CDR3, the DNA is TGTGCCAGCAGTTTCTCGACAGGACGCTACGAGCAGTACTTC.

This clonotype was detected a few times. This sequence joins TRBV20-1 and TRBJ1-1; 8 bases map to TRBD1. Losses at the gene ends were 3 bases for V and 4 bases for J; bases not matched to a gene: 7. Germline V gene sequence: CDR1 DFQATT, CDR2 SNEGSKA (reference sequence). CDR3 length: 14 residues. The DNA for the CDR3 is TGCAGTGCTAGTCGGACAGGGAAGGGCACTGAAGCTTTCTTT. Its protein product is CSASRTGKGTEAFF.

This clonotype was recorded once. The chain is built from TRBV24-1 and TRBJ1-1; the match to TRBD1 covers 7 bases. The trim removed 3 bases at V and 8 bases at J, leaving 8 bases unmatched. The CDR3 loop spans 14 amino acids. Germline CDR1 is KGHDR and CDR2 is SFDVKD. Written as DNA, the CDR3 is TGTGCCACCAGTGATCCTGGGACAGCTCGAGAAGCTTTCTTT. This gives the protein CATSDPGTAREAFF.

CDR3 protein: CASSLATGKETQYF. The DNA of the CDR3 is TGTGCCAGCAGCTTGGCCACTGGGAAAGAGACCCAGTACTTC. V gene TRBV5-4 combines with J gene TRBJ2-5, with unresolved D. The CDR3 has 14 residues. V lost 0 bases and J 3 bases, leaving 9 bases between the germline ends. From germline, CDR1 is SGHNT and CDR2 YYREEE (reference sequence).

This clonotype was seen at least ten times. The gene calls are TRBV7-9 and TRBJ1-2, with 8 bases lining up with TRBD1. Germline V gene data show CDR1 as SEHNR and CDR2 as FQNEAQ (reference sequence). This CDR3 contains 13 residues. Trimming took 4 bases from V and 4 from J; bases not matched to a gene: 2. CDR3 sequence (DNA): TGTGCCAGCAGCTCGGGACAGGCCTATGGCTACACCTTC. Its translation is CASSSGQAYGYTF. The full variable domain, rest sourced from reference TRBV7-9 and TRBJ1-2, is DTGVSQNPRHKITKRGQNVTFRCDPISEHNRLYWYRQTLGQGPEFLTYFQNEAQLEKSRLLSDRFSAERPKGSFSTLEIQRTEQGDSAMYLCASSSGQAYGYTFGSGTRLTVV.

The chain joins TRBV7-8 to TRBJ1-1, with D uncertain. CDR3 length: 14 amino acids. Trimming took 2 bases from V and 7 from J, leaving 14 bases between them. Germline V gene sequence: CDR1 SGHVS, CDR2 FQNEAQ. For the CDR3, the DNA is TGTGCCAGCAGCTTACTAGGGATTTTGATTGAAGCTTTCTTT. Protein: CASSLLGILIEAFF.

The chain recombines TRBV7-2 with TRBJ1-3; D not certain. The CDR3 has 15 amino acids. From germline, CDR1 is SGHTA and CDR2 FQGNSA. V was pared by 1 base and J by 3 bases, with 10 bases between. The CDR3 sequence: CASSLVTRGGNTIYF. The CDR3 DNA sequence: TGTGCCAGCAGCTTAGTTACCAGAGGTGGAAACACCATATATTTT. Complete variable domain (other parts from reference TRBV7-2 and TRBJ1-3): GAGVSQSPSNKVTEKGKDVELRCDPISGHTALYWYRQSLGQGLEFLIYFQGNSAPDKSGLPSDRFSAERTGGSVSTLTIQRTQQEDSAVYLCASSLVTRGGNTIYFGEGSWLTVV.

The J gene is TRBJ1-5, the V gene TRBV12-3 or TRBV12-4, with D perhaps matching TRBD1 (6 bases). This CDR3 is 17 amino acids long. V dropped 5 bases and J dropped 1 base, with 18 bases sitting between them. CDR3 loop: CASSGRGGGFSNQPQHF. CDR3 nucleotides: TGTGCCAGCAGTGGAAGGGGGGGGGGATTCAGCAATCAGCCCCAGCATTTT.

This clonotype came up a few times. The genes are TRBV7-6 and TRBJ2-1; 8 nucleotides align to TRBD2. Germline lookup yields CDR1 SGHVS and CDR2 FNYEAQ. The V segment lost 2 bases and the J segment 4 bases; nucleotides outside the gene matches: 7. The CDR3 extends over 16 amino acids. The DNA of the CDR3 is TGTGCCAGCAGCTTATTTCCGGGGGGGCTTTACAATGAGCAGTTCTTC. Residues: CASSLFPGGLYNEQFF.

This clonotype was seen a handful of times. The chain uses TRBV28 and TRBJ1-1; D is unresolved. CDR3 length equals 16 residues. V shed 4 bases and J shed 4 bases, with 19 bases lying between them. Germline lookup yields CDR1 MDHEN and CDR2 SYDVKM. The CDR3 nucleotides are TGTGCCAGCAGTTCCGTAGACCCGAAGGTGGGCACTGAAGCTTTCTTT. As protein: CASSSVDPKVGTEAFF.

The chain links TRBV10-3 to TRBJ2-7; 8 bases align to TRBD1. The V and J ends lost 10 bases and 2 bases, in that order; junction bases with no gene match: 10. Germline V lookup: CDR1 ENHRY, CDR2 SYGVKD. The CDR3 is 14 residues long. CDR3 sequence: CASLRGRGTYEQYF. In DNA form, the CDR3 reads TGTGCCAGCCTCAGGGGGCGAGGGACCTACGAGCAGTACTTC.

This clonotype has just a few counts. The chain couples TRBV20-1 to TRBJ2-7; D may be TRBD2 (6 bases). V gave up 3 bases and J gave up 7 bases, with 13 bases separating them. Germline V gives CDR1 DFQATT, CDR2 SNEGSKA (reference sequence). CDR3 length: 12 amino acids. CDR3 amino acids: CSASVMAGEQYF. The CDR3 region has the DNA TGCAGTGCTAGTGTCATGGCGGGGGAGCAGTACTTC.

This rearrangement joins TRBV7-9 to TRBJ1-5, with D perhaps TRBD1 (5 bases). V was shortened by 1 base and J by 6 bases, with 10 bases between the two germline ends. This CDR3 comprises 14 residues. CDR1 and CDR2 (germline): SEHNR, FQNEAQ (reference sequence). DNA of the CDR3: TGTGCCAGCAGCTTAGATCAGGGAAGTCAGCCCCAGCATTTT. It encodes CASSLDQGSQPQHF.

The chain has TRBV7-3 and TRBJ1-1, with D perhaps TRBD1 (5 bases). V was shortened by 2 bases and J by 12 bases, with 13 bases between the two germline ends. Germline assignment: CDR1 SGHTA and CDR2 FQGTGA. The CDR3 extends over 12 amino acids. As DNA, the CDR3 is TGTGCCAGCAGCTTATTGGGGGAACAACCTTTCTTT. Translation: CASSLLGEQPFF.

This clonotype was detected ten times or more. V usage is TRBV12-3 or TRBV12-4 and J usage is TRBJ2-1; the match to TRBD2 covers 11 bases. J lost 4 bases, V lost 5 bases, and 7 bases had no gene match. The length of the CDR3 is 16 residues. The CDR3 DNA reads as TGTGCCAGCAGTCCACCAGCTAGCGGGGGGTACAATGAGCAGTTCTTC. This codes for CASSPPASGGYNEQFF.

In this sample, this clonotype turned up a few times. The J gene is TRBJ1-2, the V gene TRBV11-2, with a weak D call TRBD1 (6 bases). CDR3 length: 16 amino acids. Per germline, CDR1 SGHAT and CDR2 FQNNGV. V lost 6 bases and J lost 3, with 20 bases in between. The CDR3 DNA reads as TGTGCCAGCAGTCTACTAACGGGGGGCGAAGACTATGGCTACACCTTC. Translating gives CASSLLTGGEDYGYTF. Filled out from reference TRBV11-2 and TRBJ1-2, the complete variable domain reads EAGVAQSPRYKIIEKRQSVAFWCNPISGHATLYWYQQILGQGPKLLIQFQNNGVVDDSQLPKDRFSAERLKGVDSTLKIQPAKLEDSAVYLCASSLLTGGEDYGYTFGSGTRLTVV.

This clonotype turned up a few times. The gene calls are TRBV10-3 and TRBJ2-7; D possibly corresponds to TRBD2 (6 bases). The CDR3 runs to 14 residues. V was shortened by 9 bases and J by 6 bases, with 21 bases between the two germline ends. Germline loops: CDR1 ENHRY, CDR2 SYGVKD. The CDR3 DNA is TGTGCCATTGGCCCGGGACTCTCTTCTGGCGAGCAGTACTTC. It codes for CAIGPGLSSGEQYF.

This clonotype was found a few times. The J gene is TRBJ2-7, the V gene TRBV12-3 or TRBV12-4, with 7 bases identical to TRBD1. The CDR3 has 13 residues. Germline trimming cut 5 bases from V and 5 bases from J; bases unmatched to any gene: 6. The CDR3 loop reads CASSGRQGHEQYF. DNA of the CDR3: TGTGCCAGCAGTGGACGACAGGGCCACGAGCAGTACTTC.

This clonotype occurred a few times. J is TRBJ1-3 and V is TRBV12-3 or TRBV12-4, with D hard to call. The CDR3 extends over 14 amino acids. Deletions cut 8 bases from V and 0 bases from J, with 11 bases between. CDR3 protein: CASLPRGSGNTIYF. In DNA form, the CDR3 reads TGTGCCAGCCTCCCCCGGGGCTCTGGAAACACCATATATTTT.

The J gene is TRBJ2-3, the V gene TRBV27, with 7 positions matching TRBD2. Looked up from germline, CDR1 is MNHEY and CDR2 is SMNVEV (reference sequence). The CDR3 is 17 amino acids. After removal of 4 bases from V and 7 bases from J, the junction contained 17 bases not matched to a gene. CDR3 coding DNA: TGTGCCAGCAGTTCATATGGACTAGTTGGGGACCGAAATACGCAGTATTTT. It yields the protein CASSSYGLVGDRNTQYF.

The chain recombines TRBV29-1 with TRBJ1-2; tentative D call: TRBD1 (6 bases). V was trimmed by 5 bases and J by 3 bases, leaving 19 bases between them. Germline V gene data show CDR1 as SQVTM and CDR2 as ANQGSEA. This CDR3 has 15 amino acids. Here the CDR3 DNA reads TGCAGCGTTTTCAAACTGGGGGCAGGGGACTATGGCTACACCTTC. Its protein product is CSVFKLGAGDYGYTF.

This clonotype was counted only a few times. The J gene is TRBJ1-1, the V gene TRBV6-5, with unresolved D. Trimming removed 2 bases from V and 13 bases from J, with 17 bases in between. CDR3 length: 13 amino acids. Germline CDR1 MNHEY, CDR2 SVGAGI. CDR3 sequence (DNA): TGTGCCAGCAGTTACCGAGGGAGAAGTGGAGTTTTCTTT. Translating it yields CASSYRGRSGVFF.

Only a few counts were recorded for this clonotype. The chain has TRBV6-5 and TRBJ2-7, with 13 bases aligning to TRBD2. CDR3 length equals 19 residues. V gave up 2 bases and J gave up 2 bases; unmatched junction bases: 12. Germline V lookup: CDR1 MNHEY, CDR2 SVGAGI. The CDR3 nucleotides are TGTGCCAGCAGTTACGGGACTAGCGGGGTGGAAGAGTTTCCCTACGAGCAGTACTTC. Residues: CASSYGTSGVEEFPYEQYF.

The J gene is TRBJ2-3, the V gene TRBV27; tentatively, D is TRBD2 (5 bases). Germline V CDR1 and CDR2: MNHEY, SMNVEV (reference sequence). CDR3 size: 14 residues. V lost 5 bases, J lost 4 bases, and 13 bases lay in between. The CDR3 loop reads CASSGGRVADTQYF. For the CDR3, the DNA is TGTGCCAGCAGTGGTGGGAGAGTCGCAGATACGCAGTATTTT.

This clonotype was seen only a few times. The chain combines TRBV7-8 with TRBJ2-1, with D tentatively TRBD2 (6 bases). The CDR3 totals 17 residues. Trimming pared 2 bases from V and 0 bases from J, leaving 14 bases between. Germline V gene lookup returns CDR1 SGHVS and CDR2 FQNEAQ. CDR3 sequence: CASSLRRVKSSYNEQFF. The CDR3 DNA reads TGTGCCAGCAGCTTAAGGAGGGTAAAGAGCTCCTACAATGAGCAGTTCTTC. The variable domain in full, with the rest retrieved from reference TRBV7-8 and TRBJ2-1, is GAGVSQSPRYKVAKRGQDVALRCDPISGHVSLFWYQQALGQGPEFLTYFQNEAQLDKSGLPSDRFFAERPEGSVSTLKIQRTQQEDSAVYLCASSLRRVKSSYNEQFFGPGTRLTVL.

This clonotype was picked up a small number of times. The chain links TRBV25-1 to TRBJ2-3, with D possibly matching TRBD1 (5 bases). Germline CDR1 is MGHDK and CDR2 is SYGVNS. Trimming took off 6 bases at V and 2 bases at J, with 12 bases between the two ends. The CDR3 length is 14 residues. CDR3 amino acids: CASSPNGHTDTQYF. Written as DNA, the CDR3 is TGTGCCAGCAGCCCCAATGGACACACAGATACGCAGTATTTT.

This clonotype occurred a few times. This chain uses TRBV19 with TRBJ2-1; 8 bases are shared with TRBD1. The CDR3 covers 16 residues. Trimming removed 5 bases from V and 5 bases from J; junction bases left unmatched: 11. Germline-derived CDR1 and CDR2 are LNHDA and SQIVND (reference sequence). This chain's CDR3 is CASSLKAKQGDNEQFF. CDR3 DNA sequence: TGTGCCAGTAGTTTGAAGGCGAAACAGGGGGACAATGAGCAGTTCTTC.

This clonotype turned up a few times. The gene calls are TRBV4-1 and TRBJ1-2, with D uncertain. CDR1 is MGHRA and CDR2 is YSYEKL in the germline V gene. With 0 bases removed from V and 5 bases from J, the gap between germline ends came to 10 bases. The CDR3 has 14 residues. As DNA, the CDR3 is TGCGCCAGCAGCCAAGATCGGGAATTGTATGGCTACACCTTC. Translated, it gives CASSQDRELYGYTF.

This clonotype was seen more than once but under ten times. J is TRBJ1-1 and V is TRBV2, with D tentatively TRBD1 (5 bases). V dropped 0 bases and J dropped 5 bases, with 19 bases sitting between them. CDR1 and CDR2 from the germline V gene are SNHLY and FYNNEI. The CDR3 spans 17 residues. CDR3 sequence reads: CASSEARKGEWVTEAFF. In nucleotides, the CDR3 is TGTGCCAGCAGTGAAGCGCGTAAAGGGGAATGGGTGACTGAAGCTTTCTTT.